A selection of T cell receptor beta chains follows, all from one sample in a study of PD-1 blockade in classical Hodgkin lymphoma. Sequencing used immunoSEQ multiplex PCR; TCRdb keeps in-frame clones, though not all of them. The sample has about 110,000 clones; nearly 90% are singletons. Sequenced here: peripheral blood mononuclear cells (PBMCs), sampled before the second cycle of nivolumab. The source is a human donor with classical Hodgkin lymphoma. CDR3s include the opening cysteine and the closing phenylalanine or tryptophan. The D gene is left open where the match is weak. Part of the rows lack a size; the others show once, few, many or a class for expanded clones.

d_call,v_call,clone_size,j_call,cdr3_nt,cdr3_aa
NA,TRBV29-1,NA,TRBJ1-1,TGCAGCGTTGGCTCGCGGGCCCGCACTGAAGCTTTCTTT,CSVGSRARTEAFF
NA,TRBV5-1,NA,TRBJ2-3,TGCGCCAGCAGCCAAGGAAGGCGCGAAATGGGTTCCACAGATACGCAGTATTTT,CASSQGRREMGSTDTQYF
NA,TRBV19,NA,TRBJ2-1,TGTGCCAGTAGTATAGCTCTTATCGTCAATGAGCAGTTCTTC,CASSIALIVNEQFF
NA,TRBV18,NA,TRBJ1-5,TGTGCCAGCTCACAGGCGGGCGAGAATCAGCCCCAGCATTTT,CASSQAGENQPQHF
NA,TRBV27,NA,TRBJ1-2,TGTGCCAGCAGTTACCAAACAGGGACTATCTATGGCTACACCTTC,CASSYQTGTIYGYTF
TRBD2,TRBV7-2,NA,TRBJ2-2,TGTGCCAGCAGCTCGCGGGAGCACGGGGAGCTGTTTTTT,CASSSREHGELFF
TRBD2,TRBV5-4,NA,TRBJ2-7,TGTGCCAGCAGCTTGGGGACTAGCGGTACCTACGAGCAGTACTTC,CASSLGTSGTYEQYF
NA,TRBV19,NA,TRBJ2-1,TGTGCCACCCGGCGGGGGCACAATGAGCAGTTCTTC,CATRRGHNEQFF
NA,TRBV2,NA,TRBJ2-7,TGTGCCAGCAGGGGGACAATCTACGAGCAGTACTTC,CASRGTIYEQYF
NA,TRBV27,few,TRBJ1-5,TGTGCCAGCAGTTGGGGGCCTCGGGATCAGCCCCAGCATTTT,CASSWGPRDQPQHF